This T cell receptor (beta chain) came from a study of T cell responses to AZD1222 COVID-19 vaccine. Study observations and caveats: Only five or six AZD1222 recipients were seropositive at baseline. Regions left unmutated in variants are reportedly the target of nearly half of spike-specific TCRs. CD4 TCRs linked to vaccination spanned spike, dominating at 160-218 and 743-854.

Trimming cost V 0 bases and J 8 bases, with 11 bases left between them. The CDR3 consists of 14 residues. In germline, CDR1 is GTSNPN, CDR2 SVGIG (reference sequence). Clones were sequenced by immunoSEQ multiplex PCR, and TCRdb holds only the in-frame ones, with some missing. The sample has 120,000 or so clones, around 85% seen once; the top ten hold 1.5% to 2%. As for this clone: What it binds is unknown.

This receptor was identified in an adult in good health. The chain is built from TRBV30 and TRBJ1-6; D not certain. The source material was peripheral blood, sampled on day 0 of AZD1222 vaccination. The CDR3 DNA follows: TGTGCCTGGAGTGTACTCGGCGGTCATTCACCCCTCCACTTT. It is translated as CAWSVLGGHSPLHF.